This note documents a single T cell receptor (beta chain) sequence. Its recognized antigen is unknown. No much larger clonotype is one base removed from it; base qualities were not supplied. Library preparation employed PCR. TCR sequencing of DNA from cultured CD4+ T cells used the Oncomine TCR Beta short-read assay at the Johns Hopkins FTIC core. The QIAamp micro DNA kit was used to extract genomic DNA from the cultured CD4+ T cells. The Oncomine TCR Beta libraries from cultured CD4+ T cells were pooled using unique dual indexes and then sequenced on an Illumina iSeq 100. The study's own analysis went as follows. Non-productive sequences were removed, and CDR3s that did not start with C, did not end with F or W, or were shorter than 7 amino acids were discarded. The MANAFEST web application was used to identify antigen-specific clonotypes by comparing peptide-stimulated wells against reference wells and other culture wells. An FDR below 0.05, an odds ratio above 5, and a productive frequency above 0.1% in at least two of three replicate wells were required for clones to be considered positive. Cross-reactive clonotypes were defined as significantly expanded in both SARS-CoV-2 spike wells and at least one common cold coronavirus spike condition. CDR3 homology was assessed with Levenshtein distances (stringdist) and unrooted phylogenetic trees (ape) in R version 3.6.1. The public sequencing data were trimmed at Q25 with fastp and processed into clonotypes with MiXCR by TCRdb, which kept only in-frame beta chains. Every CDR3 protein is listed once, alongside the most common genes and DNA of its rows. TCRdb's processing, not the authors' own work, is the source of the V and J calls. This sample lists 9,500 to 15,000 distinct CDR3 sequences; under 75% were detected once. The ten top clones hold around 10% of the sample.

Measured from the cysteine to the phenylalanine, the CDR3 is 9 residues long. The DNA shown is the 27-base CDR3, in frame from base 1. The sample comes from a study of vaccination and CD4 T cells after COVID-19 (dated by TCRdb to between 2021 and 2024). At the level of the whole study: SARS-CoV-2 positivity had been established in the convalescent patients by nasal swab PCR, and mild disease was recorded in about 9 of these patients and severe disease in one. Six males and four females were included in the convalescent cohort, with two Hispanic individuals, seven Caucasians, two Asians and one multiracial person represented. Two doses of either the Pfizer-BioNTech BNT162b2 vaccine (n=8) or the Moderna mRNA-1273 vaccine (n=2) were administered to participants. Post-COVID blood samples were collected from convalescent patients a median of approximately 100 days after diagnosis, with a range of about 30 to 180 days. Post-vaccine blood samples were collected a median of approximately 77 days after the second vaccine dose, ranging from about 13 to 250 days. Culture stimuli were overlapping spike peptide pools from SARS-CoV-2 and from the common cold coronaviruses HCoV-NL63, HCoV-OC43 and HCoV-229E. Control cultures received a CEFX viral epitope pool as the positive control, an HIV-1 Nef peptide pool as the negative control, or no peptide. The spike-specific CD4+ TCR repertoire was compared before and after mRNA vaccination in 10 COVID-19 convalescent patients and a few infection-naive healthy vaccine recipients. On the study overall, not on this receptor specifically: Nearly all vaccine-specific clones in convalescent patients (304 of 307) were mono-reactive for SARS-CoV-2 spike rather than cross-reactive with common cold coronaviruses. An increase in the median number of SARS-CoV-2-reactive clonotypes from approximately 21 after infection to roughly 38 after vaccination was observed, but the change was not found to be significant. Relatively few convalescent patients were included in the study, and early timepoints after natural infection were not analyzed. In convalescent patients, a median around 84% of post-vaccine SARS-CoV-2-reactive clones were detected only after vaccination, and vaccine-specific priming was suggested by this finding.

The treatment or condition label here, explained by the study, means: roughly 10-day PBMC culture with coronavirus spike peptide pools or control peptides (ViraFEST assay). The ViraFEST assay, used in the study, expanded antigen-specific T cells with peptide pools and then identified the expanded clonotypes through TCR sequencing. The convalescent patients' positive SARS-CoV-2 PCR tests were from March to December 2020, which was before the Alpha, Beta and Delta variants emerged in the United States. PBMCs were cultured at 1.5 million to 2 million per well in IMDM supplemented with approximately 5.4% human AB serum and around 9.5 IU/ml IL-2, with around 10 ug/ml peptide pools added. Half of the culture medium was replaced with fresh IL-2-containing medium on days 3 and 7. Once the cells had been in culture for ten to eleven days, the EasySep CD4+ T cell isolation kit was used to isolate CD4+ T cells by negative selection. Ficoll-Paque Plus gradient centrifugation was used to isolate PBMCs from whole blood, and the isolated PBMCs were then either used fresh or cryopreserved at -140C. Triplicate wells were generally used for each culture condition.

Recombination linked TRBV21-1 to TRBJ1-1. TRBV21-1 is designated a pseudogene. This TCR was recovered from a human donor who had recovered from COVID-19. The material sequenced was CD4+ T cells from blood, cultured in vitro, taken before SARS-CoV-2 vaccination. At the DNA level, the sequence is TGTGCCATGCCGGTCGGAGCTTTCTTT. Its protein product is CAMPVGAFF.